This entry lists 32 T cell receptor beta chains sequenced from one sample in a study of tumor-infiltrating lymphocytes in primary liver carcinoma. Unsorted whole blood served as the source of blood RNA, and germline DNA was extracted as well. A constant-region primer served to make TCR beta cDNA from about 0.5 ug total RNA. Slightly modified ARM-PCR with three nested multiplex PCR rounds yielded TCR beta libraries. Forward primers for TRBV1-TRBV30 and a C-beta reverse primer served the first two PCR rounds, at 10 cycles each. TCRdb reprocessed the multiplex PCR reads with MiXCR, giving one entry per CDR3 protein. The top ten hold 72% of the sample, which has some 190,000 distinct CDR3 sequences, 60% seen once. Sequencing was carried out using peripheral blood. The receptors derive from a man aged 35 to 55 with primary liver carcinoma and hepatitis B virus infection.

V and J are TRBV11-2 and TRBJ2-5; weak D call: TRBD2 (5 bases). The germline V gene has CDR1 SGHAT and CDR2 FQNNGV. The V end was cut by 4 bases, the J end by 5 bases, with 17 bases between. CDR3 length: 15 amino acids. The CDR3 DNA reads TGTGCCAGCAGCTCCCTGTCACGGGGTGGGGAGACCCAGTACTTC. Translated: CASSSLSRGGETQYF.

The chain couples TRBV6-5 to TRBJ1-1, with D tentatively TRBD1 (5 bases). Germline V gives CDR1 MNHEY, CDR2 SVGAGI. This CDR3 has 13 residues. V was trimmed by 7 bases and J by 4 bases, leaving 13 bases between them. The DNA for the CDR3 is TGTGCCAGCATAGCGGGGGGTGGCACTGAAGCTTTCTTT. Amino acids: CASIAGGGTEAFF.

The rearrangement links TRBV4-1 to TRBJ2-1; TRBD2 is a possible D gene (6 bases). With 9 bases removed from V and 0 bases from J, the gap between germline ends came to 18 bases. This CDR3 has 16 amino acids. The germline gives CDR1 MGHRA, CDR2 YSYEKL. The CDR3 DNA reads TGCGCCAGTAGTATGCCGCCCGGGAGCTCCTACAATGAGCAGTTCTTC. Its translation: CASSMPPGSSYNEQFF.

Of note for this clonotype: The junction departs from germline at one end; a sequencing error may be responsible. The chain employs TRBV11-2 and TRBJ1-4, with D possibly TRBD1 on 6 matching bases. The CDR3 has 15 amino acids. The V gene's germline CDR1 is SGHAT and CDR2 FQNNGV. CDR3 sequence reads: CDSSLGPGANEKLFF. The DNA for the CDR3 is TGTGACAGCAGCTTAGGCCCGGGGGCAAATGAAAAACTATTTTTT.

As concerns this clonotype: Germline is not matched at one junction end, which may reflect a read error. The V gene is TRBV4-2, the J gene TRBJ2-5, with D possibly being TRBD2 (5 bases). Germline V gives CDR1 LGHNA, CDR2 YNFKEQ. This CDR3 has 16 amino acids. The CDR3 is CANSQERNPARETQYF. CDR3 sequence (DNA): TGTGCCAACAGCCAAGAGCGGAACCCGGCACGAGAGACCCAGTACTTC.

This sequence joins TRBV29-1 and TRBJ2-3; possibly TRBD1 or TRBD2 for D (6 bases each). Germline assignment: CDR1 SQVTM and CDR2 ANQGSEA. The CDR3 runs to 15 residues. The CDR3 DNA follows: TGCGGCAGTTCAGGGGTAGCGGACCGCACAGATACGCAGTATTTT. Translation gives CGSSGVADRTDTQYF.

Concerning this clonotype itself: Mismatch with germline at one junction end may stem from a read error. V gene TRBV11-2 combines with J gene TRBJ2-7, with D possibly being TRBD1 (6 bases). CDR1 and CDR2 from the germline V gene are SGHAT and FQNNGV. This CDR3 contains 14 residues. DNA of the CDR3: TGTGCCAGCAGAACGAGGGGGAGCTCCTACGGGCAGTACTTC. As protein: CASRTRGSSYGQYF.

In regard to this clonotype: A read error may account for a junction end that differs from germline. The rearrangement links TRBV5-1 to TRBJ1-6, with D unresolved. Germline V gives CDR1 SGHRS, CDR2 YFSETQ. The length of the CDR3 is 16 residues. DNA for the CDR3: TGCGCCAGCAGCTTGGCCGATAGCTCCTATAATTCACTCCTCCACTTT. Encoded protein: CASSLADSSYNSLLHF. The variable domain in full, with the rest retrieved from reference TRBV5-1 and TRBJ1-6, is KAGVTQTPRYLIKTRGQQVTLSCSPISGHRSVSWYQQTPGQGLQFLFEYFSETQRNKGNFPGRFSGRQFSNSRSEMNVSTLELGDSALYLCASSLADSSYNSLLHFGNGTRLTVT.

A word on this clonotype: No conserved phenylalanine or tryptophan is present at the end of the CDR3, so a read error is the likely explanation. The rearrangement joins TRBV29-1 to TRBJ1-2; 8 nucleotides line up with TRBD1. This CDR3 region has 12 residues. After removal of 7 bases from V and 8 bases from J, the junction contained 9 bases not matched to a gene. Germline CDR1 reads SQVTM; CDR2 reads ANQGSEA. CDR3 nucleotide sequence: TGCAGCGCCGACAGGGGCCGATTGGGCTACACCTTA. Protein sequence: CSADRGRLGYTL.

With regard to this clonotype: Germline is not matched at one junction end, which may reflect a read error. V is TRBV4-2 and J is TRBJ2-4; possibly TRBD2 for D (5 bases). The length of the CDR3 is 16 residues. CDR1 LGHNA and CDR2 YNFKEQ come from the germline V gene. The CDR3 DNA is TGTGCCAGCAGCCAAGGTGGTGGAGGAGGTGAGAACATTCGGTACTTC. Its translation is CASSQGGGGGENIRYF.

In the case of this clonotype: A read error may produce the germline difference seen at one junction end. V usage is TRBV4-1 and J usage is TRBJ2-4; 10 nucleotides agree with TRBD1. Germline V gives CDR1 MGHRA, CDR2 YSYEKL. This CDR3 is 17 amino acids long. CDR3 in amino acids: CACSHHRDRGNKNIQYF. The CDR3 DNA follows: TGCGCCTGCAGTCACCACCGGGACAGGGGAAACAAAAACATTCAGTACTTC.

The sample holds many counts of this clonotype. The chain links TRBV11-2 to TRBJ2-7, with TRBD1 identical over 9 bases. CDR1 SGHAT and CDR2 FQNNGV come from the germline V gene. V lost 5 bases, J lost 0 bases, and 14 bases stayed unmatched. This CDR3 contains 18 residues. The CDR3 DNA reads as TGTGCCAGCAGCCCCCTTGACAGGGGGAAGGGGATCTCCTACGAGCAGTACTTC. This gives the protein CASSPLDRGKGISYEQYF. Full variable domain (rest looked up from reference TRBV11-2 and TRBJ2-7): EAGVAQSPRYKIIEKRQSVAFWCNPISGHATLYWYQQILGQGPKLLIQFQNNGVVDDSQLPKDRFSAERLKGVDSTLKIQPAKLEDSAVYLCASSPLDRGKGISYEQYFGPGTRLTVT.

This clonotype was seen a handful of times. This sequence may be a read error, since a much larger clone differs from it by one base. The chain carries TRBV11-3 and TRBJ2-1; 7 bases match TRBD1. The CDR3 loop spans 14 amino acids. CDR1 SGHNT and CDR2 YENEEA come from the germline V gene. Written as DNA, the CDR3 is TGTGCCAGCAGCTTAGGACTTACAGGGGATGAGCGGTTCTTC. Its protein product is CASSLGLTGDERFF.

A single count supports this clonotype. A much larger clone sits a single nucleotide away, making a read error possible. The chain combines TRBV7-9 with TRBJ2-1; tentatively, D is TRBD1 (6 bases). The CDR3 has 16 amino acids. Germline V lookup: CDR1 SEHNR, CDR2 FQNEAQ (reference sequence). The DNA for the CDR3 is TGTGCCAGCAGGTCAAGGACAGTAAGCTCCTGCAATGAGCAGTTCTTC. The encoded protein is CASRSRTVSSCNEQFF. Full variable domain (missing parts from reference TRBV7-9 and TRBJ2-1): DTGVSQNPRHKITKRGQNVTFRCDPISEHNRLYWYRQTLGQGPEFLTYFQNEAQLEKSRLLSDRFSAERPKGSFSTLEIQRTEQGDSAMYLCASRSRTVSSCNEQFFGPGTRLTVL.

This clonotype was counted at least ten times. The rearrangement uses TRBV29-1 and TRBJ2-2; D is unresolved. The germline V gene has CDR1 SQVTM and CDR2 ANQGSEA. This CDR3 has 10 amino acids. V was shortened by 4 bases and J by 7 bases, with 4 bases between the two germline ends. CDR3 residues: CSVGHGELFF. The CDR3 nucleotides read TGCAGCGTTGGGCACGGGGAGCTGTTTTTT.

The sample holds a few counts of this clonotype. The rearrangement joins TRBV6-5 to TRBJ2-1; D perhaps matches TRBD1 (7 bases). Trimming removed 3 bases at V and 3 bases at J, with 15 bases between. CDR3 length: 16 amino acids. Germline CDR1 MNHEY, CDR2 SVGAGI. The CDR3 protein is CASSYTARGVYNEQFF. CDR3 nucleotides: TGTGCCAGCAGTTATACCGCCAGGGGGGTCTACAATGAGCAGTTCTTC.

A few counts support this clonotype. The J gene is TRBJ2-1, the V gene TRBV11-3, with 8 nucleotides matching TRBD2. Germline CDR1 is SGHNT and CDR2 is YENEEA. Trimming took 5 bases from V and 6 from J; bases not matched to a gene: 6. The CDR3 spans 14 residues. In DNA form, the CDR3 reads TGTGCCAGCAGCCCCGGGAGGGTCCGCAATGAGCAGTTCTTC. Amino acid sequence: CASSPGRVRNEQFF.

The V and J genes are TRBV12-3 or TRBV12-4 and TRBJ1-2, with TRBD1 as a possible D gene (6 bases). This CDR3 has 15 amino acids. V was cut by 1 base and J by 1 base, with 10 bases left in between. The CDR3, as DNA: TGTGCCAGCAGTTTAGTAGGGGGTGTTAACTATGGCTACACCTTC. Amino acids: CASSLVGGVNYGYTF.

The V gene is TRBV29-1, the J gene TRBJ1-1; 11 bases align to TRBD1. This CDR3 is built from 14 residues. V was clipped by 6 bases and J by 4 bases; unmatched bases: 7. The germline V gene has CDR1 SQVTM and CDR2 ANQGSEA. The CDR3 here is CSVRDRGIGTEAFF. In nucleotides, the CDR3 is TGCAGCGTCCGGGACAGGGGGATTGGCACTGAAGCTTTCTTT.

This chain uses TRBV5-5 with TRBJ2-5, with D perhaps being TRBD1 or TRBD2 (5 bases each). Germline V CDR1 and CDR2: SGHKS, YYEKEE (reference sequence). Trimming shortened V by 3 bases and J by 2 bases, and 11 bases separated the two germline ends. This CDR3 spans 14 amino acids. The CDR3 spells CASSSGWGQETQYF. CDR3 in DNA: TGTGCCAGCAGCTCAGGGTGGGGGCAAGAGACCCAGTACTTC.

Worth noting for this clonotype: The junction shows a germline mismatch at one end, possibly a read error. The chain couples TRBV5-5 to TRBJ2-7; D unresolved. The CDR3 is made up of 16 amino acids. Germline assignment: CDR1 SGHKS and CDR2 YYEKEE (reference sequence). As DNA, the CDR3 is TGTGCCAGCAGCTTGTCTTTGTCTGGTGGAACGAACGAGCGGTACTTC. This sequence encodes CASSLSLSGGTNERYF.

The V and J genes are TRBV12-3 or TRBV12-4 and TRBJ1-2; D is uncertain. The CDR3 covers 12 residues. With 4 bases removed from V and 6 bases from J, the gap between germline ends came to 9 bases. CDR3 bases: TGTGCCAGCAGTTGGGCAAGAGATGGCTACACCTTC. It specifies CASSWARDGYTF.

As concerns this clonotype: Possible read error: a much larger clone is one base away. The gene calls are TRBV11-2 and TRBJ2-7; the D is unclear. Trimming removed 7 bases at V and 6 bases at J, with 16 bases between. Germline lookup yields CDR1 SGHAT and CDR2 FQNNGV. The CDR3 totals 13 residues. CDR3 nucleotide sequence: TGTGCCAGCACCCAACAATCTCCCTGCGAGCAGTACTTC. Amino acid sequence: CASTQQSPCEQYF. The whole variable domain, filled in from reference TRBV11-2 and TRBJ2-7, reads EAGVAQSPRYKIIEKRQSVAFWCNPISGHATLYWYQQILGQGPKLLIQFQNNGVVDDSQLPKDRFSAERLKGVDSTLKIQPAKLEDSAVYLCASTQQSPCEQYFGPGTRLTVT.

At least ten counts were recorded for this clonotype. V is TRBV11-2 and J is TRBJ2-4; D possibly corresponds to TRBD1 (5 bases). The V end was cut by 5 bases, the J end by 9 bases, with 26 bases between. The CDR3 runs to 17 residues. Germline V gene sequence: CDR1 SGHAT, CDR2 FQNNGV. The CDR3 reads CASSKNGATLSQGIQYF. The CDR3 bases are TGTGCCAGCAGCAAAAATGGGGCTACCTTAAGCCAAGGCATTCAGTACTTC.

Comment on this clonotype: Being one base from a much bigger clone, this may be a read error. This chain links TRBV11-2 with TRBJ2-7; 9 bases are shared with TRBD1. This CDR3 is built from 16 residues. The junction had 5 bases not matched to a gene; V was cut back by 2 bases and J by 0 bases. Germline V gene sequence: CDR1 SGHAT, CDR2 FQNNGV. The DNA of the CDR3 is TGTGCCAGCAGCTTATCGCCGGGACAGGGCTCCTACGAGCAGTACTTC. It translates to CASSLSPGQGSYEQYF.

In this sample, this clonotype turned up many times. The chain carries TRBV29-1 and TRBJ1-1; no clear D gene. Deletions cut 5 bases from V and 12 bases from J, with 10 bases between. The CDR3 is made up of 9 amino acids. Germline V gives CDR1 SQVTM, CDR2 ANQGSEA. The CDR3 DNA reads as TGCAGCGTTCCGGAGGGTCCTTTCTTT. Its translation is CSVPEGPFF.

The chain uses TRBV6-5 and TRBJ2-7, with 13 bases identical to TRBD2. This CDR3 comprises 20 residues. V shed 6 bases and J 1 base; nucleotides not matched to a gene: 18. CDR1 is MNHEY and CDR2 is SVGAGI in the germline V gene. The DNA for the CDR3 is TGTGCCAGCAGCCGCCACCGACTAGCGGGGGGAAGGAAGGGATCCTACGAGCAGTACTTC. This gives the protein CASSRHRLAGGRKGSYEQYF.

On this clonotype itself: The junction and the germline gene differ at one end; a read error may be behind it. The chain is built from TRBV10-2 and TRBJ2-7; D is unclear. Per germline, CDR1 WSHSY and CDR2 SAAADI. The CDR3 is 14 amino acids. The CDR3 loop reads CASRMGASSYEQHF. The CDR3, as DNA: TGCGCCAGCAGAATGGGCGCGTCCTCCTACGAGCAGCACTTC.

About this clonotype: Since the CDR3 does not end with the conserved phenylalanine or tryptophan, this likely comes from a read error. The chain combines TRBV6-5 with TRBJ2-5; D is unresolved. Germline V gene data show CDR1 as MNHEY and CDR2 as SVGAGI. The CDR3 has 14 residues. The CDR3 DNA reads TGTGCCAGCAGTTACGATCTCGACCAGGAGACCCAGTACTTA. Translation: CASSYDLDQETQYL.

The genes are TRBV6-2 or TRBV6-3 and TRBJ2-1, with no clear D. Per germline, CDR1 MNHEY and CDR2 SVGEGT. This CDR3 comprises 12 residues. Trimming pared 6 bases from V and 5 bases from J, leaving 8 bases between. This chain's CDR3 is CASSTSDNEQFF. The CDR3 nucleotides read TGTGCCAGCAGCACCTCAGACAATGAGCAGTTCTTC.

The gene calls are TRBV29-1 and TRBJ2-1, with 13 bases identical to TRBD2. The CDR3 contains 20 residues. CDR1 is SQVTM and CDR2 is ANQGSEA in the germline V gene. V lost 0 bases to trimming and J lost 0 bases; unmatched junction nucleotides: 11. CDR3 protein: CSVEDVGTSGIISSYNEQFF. CDR3 coding DNA: TGCAGCGTTGAAGATGTCGGGACTAGCGGGATCATTAGCTCCTACAATGAGCAGTTCTTC.

As for this clonotype: A read error may explain this, as a much larger clone is one base away. This chain's CDR3 is CVISEDRGNTEAFF. The CDR3 bases are TGTGTCATCAGTGAGGACAGAGGGAACACTGAAGCTTTCTTT. The gene calls are TRBV10-3 and TRBJ1-1; D may be TRBD1 (6 bases). Germline V gene sequence: CDR1 ENHRY, CDR2 SYGVKD. This CDR3 has 14 residues.